This T cell receptor (beta chain) was observed in a study of patients and donors after allogeneic stem cell transplantation. V shed 4 bases and J shed 6 bases, with 21 bases lying between them. The CDR3 covers 16 residues. Germline CDR1 and CDR2: LNHDA and SQIVND (reference sequence). TCRdb independently ran MiXCR on the RT-PCR reads; one entry per CDR3 protein. The sample includes 87,000 or so distinct CDR3 sequences, roughly 5.2% of them seen just once. This rearrangement joins TRBV19 to TRBJ1-1; weak D call: TRBD1 (5 bases). Specimen: blood, either unsorted or a sorted T cell fraction (not recorded which). This sequence originates from a human donor who was either an allogeneic HSCT recipient or a stem cell or donor lymphocyte infusion donor (not recorded which). It is not recorded whose cells these are; they may come from a transplant donor. In nucleotides, the CDR3 is TGTGCCAGTAGTAATTTCGTCGCCGGGGGATCTCCTGAAGCTTTCTTT. It translates to CASSNFVAGGSPEAFF.